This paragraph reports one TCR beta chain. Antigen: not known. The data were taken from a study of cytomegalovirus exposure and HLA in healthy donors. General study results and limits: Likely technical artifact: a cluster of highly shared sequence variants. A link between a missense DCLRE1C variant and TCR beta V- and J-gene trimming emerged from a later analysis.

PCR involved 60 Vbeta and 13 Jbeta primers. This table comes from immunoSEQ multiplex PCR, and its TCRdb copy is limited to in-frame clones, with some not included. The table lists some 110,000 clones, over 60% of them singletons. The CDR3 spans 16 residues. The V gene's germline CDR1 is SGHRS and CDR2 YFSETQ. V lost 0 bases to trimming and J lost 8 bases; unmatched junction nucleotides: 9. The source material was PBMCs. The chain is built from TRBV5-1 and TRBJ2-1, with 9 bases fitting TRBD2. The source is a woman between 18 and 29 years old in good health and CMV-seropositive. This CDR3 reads CASSLGSSGRVDEQFF. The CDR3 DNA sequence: TGCGCCAGCAGCTTGGGTAGTAGCGGGAGAGTCGATGAGCAGTTCTTC.